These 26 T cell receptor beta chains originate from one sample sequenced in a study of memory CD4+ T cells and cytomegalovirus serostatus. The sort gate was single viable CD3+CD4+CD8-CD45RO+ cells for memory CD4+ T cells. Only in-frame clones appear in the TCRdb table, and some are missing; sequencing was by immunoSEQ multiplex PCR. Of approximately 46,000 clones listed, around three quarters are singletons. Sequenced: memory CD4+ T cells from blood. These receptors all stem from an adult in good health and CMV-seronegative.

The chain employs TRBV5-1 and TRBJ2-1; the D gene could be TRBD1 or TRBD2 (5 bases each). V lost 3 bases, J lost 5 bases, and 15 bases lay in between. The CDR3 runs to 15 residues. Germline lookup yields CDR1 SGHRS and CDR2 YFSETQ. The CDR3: CASSWKLGENNEQFF. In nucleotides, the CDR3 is TGCGCCAGCAGCTGGAAACTAGGGGAGAACAATGAGCAGTTCTTC.

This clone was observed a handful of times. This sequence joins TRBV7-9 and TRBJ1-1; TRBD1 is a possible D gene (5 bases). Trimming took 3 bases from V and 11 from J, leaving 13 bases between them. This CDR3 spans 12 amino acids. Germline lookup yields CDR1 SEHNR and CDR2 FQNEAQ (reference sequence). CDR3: CASSFDSGGAFF. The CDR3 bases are TGTGCCAGCAGCTTTGACAGCGGCGGGGCTTTCTTT.

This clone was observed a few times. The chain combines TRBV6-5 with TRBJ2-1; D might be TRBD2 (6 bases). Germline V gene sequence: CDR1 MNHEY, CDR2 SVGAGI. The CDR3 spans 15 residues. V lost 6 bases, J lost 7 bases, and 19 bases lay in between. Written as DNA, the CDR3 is TGTGCCAGCAGACGAACCCCCGGGACTTCTAATGAGCAGTTCTTC. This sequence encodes CASRRTPGTSNEQFF.

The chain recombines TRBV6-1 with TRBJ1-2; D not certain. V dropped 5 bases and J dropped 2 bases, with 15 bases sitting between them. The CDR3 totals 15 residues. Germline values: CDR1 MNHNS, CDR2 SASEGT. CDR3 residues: CASSPQASANYGYTF. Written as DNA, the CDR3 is TGTGCCAGCAGTCCCCAGGCTAGTGCCAACTATGGCTACACCTTC.

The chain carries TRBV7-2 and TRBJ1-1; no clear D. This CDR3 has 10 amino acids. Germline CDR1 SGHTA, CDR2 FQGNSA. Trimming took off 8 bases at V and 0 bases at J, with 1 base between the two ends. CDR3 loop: CASLNTEAFF. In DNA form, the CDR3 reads TGTGCCAGCCTGAACACTGAAGCTTTCTTT.

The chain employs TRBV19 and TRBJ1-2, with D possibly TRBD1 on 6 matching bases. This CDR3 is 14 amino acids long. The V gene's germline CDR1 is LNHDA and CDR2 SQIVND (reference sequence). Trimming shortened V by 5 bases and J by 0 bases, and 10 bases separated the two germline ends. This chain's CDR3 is CASSGQSSNYGYTF. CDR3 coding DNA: TGTGCCAGTAGTGGACAGAGTTCTAACTATGGCTACACCTTC.

The CDR3 spells CASSRMTGTAVNEQFF. The DNA of the CDR3 is TGTGCCAGCAGTCGCATGACAGGGACAGCTGTCAATGAGCAGTTCTTC. The chain links TRBV27 to TRBJ2-1; 7 bases line up with TRBD1. V gave up 5 bases and J gave up 6 bases; unmatched junction bases: 13. CDR3 length: 16 amino acids. CDR1 is MNHEY, CDR2 SMNVEV, per germline (reference sequence).

CDR3: CASSFGLSYEQYF. CDR3 coding DNA: TGTGCCAGCAGCTTCGGACTATCTTACGAGCAGTACTTC. V gene TRBV7-9 combines with J gene TRBJ2-7, with TRBD2 as a possible D gene (6 bases). Germline V gene sequence: CDR1 SEHNR, CDR2 FQNEAQ (reference sequence). Trimming shortened V by 3 bases and J by 4 bases, and 10 bases separated the two germline ends. The CDR3 has 13 residues.

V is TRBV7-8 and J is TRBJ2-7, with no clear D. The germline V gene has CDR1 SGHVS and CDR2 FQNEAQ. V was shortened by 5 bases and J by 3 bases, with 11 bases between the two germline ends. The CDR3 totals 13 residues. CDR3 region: CASSEVGNYEQYF. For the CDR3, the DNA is TGTGCCAGCAGCGAAGTCGGCAACTACGAGCAGTACTTC.

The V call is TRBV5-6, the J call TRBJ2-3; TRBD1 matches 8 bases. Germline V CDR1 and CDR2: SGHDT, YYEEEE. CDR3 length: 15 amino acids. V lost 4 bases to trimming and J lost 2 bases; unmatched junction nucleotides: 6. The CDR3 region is CASSPGTGITDTQYF. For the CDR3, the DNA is TGTGCCAGCAGCCCGGGGACAGGCATCACAGATACGCAGTATTTT.

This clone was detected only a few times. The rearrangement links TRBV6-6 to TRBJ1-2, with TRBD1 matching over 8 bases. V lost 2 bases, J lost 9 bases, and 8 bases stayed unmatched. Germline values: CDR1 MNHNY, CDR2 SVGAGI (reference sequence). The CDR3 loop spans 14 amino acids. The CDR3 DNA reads TGTGCCAGCAGTTACCTTGAGACAGGGGAAAGCTACACCTTC. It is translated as CASSYLETGESYTF.

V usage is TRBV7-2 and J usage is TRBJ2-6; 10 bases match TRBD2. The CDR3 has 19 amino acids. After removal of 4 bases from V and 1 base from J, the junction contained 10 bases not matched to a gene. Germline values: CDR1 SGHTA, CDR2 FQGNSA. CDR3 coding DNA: TGTGCCAGCAGCTCCCGGAGCGGGAGGGCCTCTTCTGGGGCCAACGTCCTGACTTTC. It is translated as CASSSRSGRASSGANVLTF.

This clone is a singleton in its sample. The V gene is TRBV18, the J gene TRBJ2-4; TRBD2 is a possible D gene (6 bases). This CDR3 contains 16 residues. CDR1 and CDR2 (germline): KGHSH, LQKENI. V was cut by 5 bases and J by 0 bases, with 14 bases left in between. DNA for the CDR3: TGTGCCAGCTCATCGGTGCGGGGCCTAGCCAAAAACATTCAGTACTTC. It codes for CASSSVRGLAKNIQYF.

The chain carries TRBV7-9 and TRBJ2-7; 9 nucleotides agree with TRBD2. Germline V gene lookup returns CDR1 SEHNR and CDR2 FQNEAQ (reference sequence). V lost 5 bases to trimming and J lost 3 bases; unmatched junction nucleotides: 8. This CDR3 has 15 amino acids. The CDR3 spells CASSRAAGGLYEQYF. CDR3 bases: TGTGCCAGCAGCCGAGCGGCGGGAGGGCTCTACGAGCAGTACTTC.

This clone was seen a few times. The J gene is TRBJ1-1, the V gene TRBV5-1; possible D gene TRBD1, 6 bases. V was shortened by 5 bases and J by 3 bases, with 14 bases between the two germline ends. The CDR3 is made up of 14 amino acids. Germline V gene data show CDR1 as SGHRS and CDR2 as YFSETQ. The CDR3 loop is CASRLNRAHTEAFF. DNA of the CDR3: TGCGCCAGCAGGTTAAACAGGGCCCACACTGAAGCTTTCTTT.

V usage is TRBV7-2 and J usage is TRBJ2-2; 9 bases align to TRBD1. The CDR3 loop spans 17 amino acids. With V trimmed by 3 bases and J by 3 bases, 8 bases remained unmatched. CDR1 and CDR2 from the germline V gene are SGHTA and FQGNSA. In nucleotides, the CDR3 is TGTGCCAGCAGCTTCTTCGGACAGGGGACACACACCGGGGAGCTGTTTTTT. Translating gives CASSFFGQGTHTGELFF.

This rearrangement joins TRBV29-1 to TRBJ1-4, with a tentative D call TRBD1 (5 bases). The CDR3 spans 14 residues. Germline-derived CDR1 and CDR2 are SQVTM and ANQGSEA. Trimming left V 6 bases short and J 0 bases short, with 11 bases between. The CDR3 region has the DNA TGCAGCGTAATTACAGGAGCAACTAATGAAAAACTGTTTTTT. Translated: CSVITGATNEKLFF.

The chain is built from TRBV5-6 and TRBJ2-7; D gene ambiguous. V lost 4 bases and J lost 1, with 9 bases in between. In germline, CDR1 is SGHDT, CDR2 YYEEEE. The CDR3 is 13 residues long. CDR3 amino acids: CASSPPNSYEQYF. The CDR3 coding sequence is TGTGCCAGCAGCCCACCGAATTCCTACGAGCAGTACTTC.

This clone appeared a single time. The CDR3 spells CASSPSGGHQPQHF. The CDR3 nucleotides are TGTGCCAGCTCACCTAGCGGGGGACATCAGCCCCAGCATTTT. The chain is built from TRBV18 and TRBJ1-5, with D tentatively TRBD1 (5 bases). The germline V gene has CDR1 KGHSH and CDR2 LQKENI. V lost 3 bases to trimming and J lost 5 bases, with 11 bases between them. The CDR3 is made up of 14 amino acids.

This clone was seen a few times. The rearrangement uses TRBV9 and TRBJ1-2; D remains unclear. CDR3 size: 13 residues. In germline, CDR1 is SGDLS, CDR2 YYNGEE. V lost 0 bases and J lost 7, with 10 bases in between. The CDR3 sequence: CASSVDEVGGYTF. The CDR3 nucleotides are TGTGCCAGCAGCGTAGATGAGGTCGGTGGCTACACCTTC.

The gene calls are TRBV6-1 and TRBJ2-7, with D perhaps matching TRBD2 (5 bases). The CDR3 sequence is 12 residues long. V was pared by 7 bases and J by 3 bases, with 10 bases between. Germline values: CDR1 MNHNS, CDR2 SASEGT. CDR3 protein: CASKDFNYEQYF. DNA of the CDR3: TGTGCCAGCAAGGACTTCAACTACGAGCAGTACTTC.

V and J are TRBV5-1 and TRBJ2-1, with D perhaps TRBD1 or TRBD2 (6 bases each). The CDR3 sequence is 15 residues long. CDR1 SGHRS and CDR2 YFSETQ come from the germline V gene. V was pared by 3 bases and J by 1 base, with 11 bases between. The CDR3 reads CASSYVGGSYNEQFF. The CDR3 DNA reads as TGCGCCAGCAGCTATGTAGGGGGGTCCTACAATGAGCAGTTCTTC.

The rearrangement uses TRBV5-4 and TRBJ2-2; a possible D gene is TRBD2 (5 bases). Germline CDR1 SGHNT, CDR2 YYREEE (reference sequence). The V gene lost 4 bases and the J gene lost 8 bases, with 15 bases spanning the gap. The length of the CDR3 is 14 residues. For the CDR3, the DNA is TGTGCCAGCAGCCAGGACCCAAGGGAGGGGGAGCTGTTTTTT. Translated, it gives CASSQDPREGELFF. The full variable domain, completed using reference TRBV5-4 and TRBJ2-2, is ETGVTQSPTHLIKTRGQQVTLRCSSQSGHNTVSWYQQALGQGPQFIFQYYREEENGRGNFPPRFSGLQFPNYSSELNVNALELDDSALYLCASSQDPREGELFFGEGSRLTVL.

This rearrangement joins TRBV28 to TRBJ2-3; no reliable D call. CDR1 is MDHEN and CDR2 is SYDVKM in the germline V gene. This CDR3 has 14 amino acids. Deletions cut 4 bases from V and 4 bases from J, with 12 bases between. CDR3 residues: CASSSDPRSDTQYF. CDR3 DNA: TGTGCCAGCAGTTCTGACCCTAGATCAGATACGCAGTATTTT.

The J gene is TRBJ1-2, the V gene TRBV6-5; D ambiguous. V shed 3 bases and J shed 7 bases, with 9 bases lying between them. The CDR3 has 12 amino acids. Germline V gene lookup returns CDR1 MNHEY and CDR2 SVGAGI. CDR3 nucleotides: TGTGCCAGCAGTTATAGACTGGGTGGCTACACCTTC. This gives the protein CASSYRLGGYTF.

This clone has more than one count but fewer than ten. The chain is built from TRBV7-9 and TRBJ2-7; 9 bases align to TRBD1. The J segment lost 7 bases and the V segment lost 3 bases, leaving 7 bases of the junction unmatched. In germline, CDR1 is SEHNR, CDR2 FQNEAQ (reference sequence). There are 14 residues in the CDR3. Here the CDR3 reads CASSLTGGSREQYF. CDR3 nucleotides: TGTGCCAGCAGCTTGACAGGGGGTTCTAGGGAGCAGTACTTC.